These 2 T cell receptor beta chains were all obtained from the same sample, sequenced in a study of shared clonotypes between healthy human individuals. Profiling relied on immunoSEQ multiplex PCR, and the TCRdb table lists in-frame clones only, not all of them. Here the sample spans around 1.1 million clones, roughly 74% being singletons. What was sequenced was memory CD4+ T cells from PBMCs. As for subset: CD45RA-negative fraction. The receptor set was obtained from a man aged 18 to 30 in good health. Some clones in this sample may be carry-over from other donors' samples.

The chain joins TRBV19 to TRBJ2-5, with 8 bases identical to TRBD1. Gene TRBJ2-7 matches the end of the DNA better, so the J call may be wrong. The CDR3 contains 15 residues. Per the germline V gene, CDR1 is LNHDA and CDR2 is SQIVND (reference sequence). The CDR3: CASSVQGGSSYEQYF. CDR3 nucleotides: TGTGCCAGTAGTGTACAGGGGGGATCTTCCTACGAGCAGTACTTC.

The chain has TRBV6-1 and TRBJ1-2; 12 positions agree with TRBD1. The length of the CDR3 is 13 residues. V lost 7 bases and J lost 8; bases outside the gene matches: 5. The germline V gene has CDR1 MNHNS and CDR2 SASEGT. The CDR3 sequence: CASNRDRGLGYTF. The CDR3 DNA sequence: TGTGCCAGCAATCGGGACAGGGGGCTAGGCTACACCTTC.